The clone carrying this T cell receptor (beta chain) was found many times. The antigen is undetermined. The record originates from a study of tumor-infiltrating lymphocytes in primary liver carcinoma. Across the study: Productive TCRbeta read counts per sample ran from roughly 3.5 to 7 million and were similar across tissue types.

This CDR3 has 14 residues. The germline gives CDR1 GTSNPN, CDR2 SVGIG (reference sequence). The ends were cut back, 4 bases at V and 10 bases at J, with 20 bases in the middle. The study, taken as a whole, reports: A significantly higher top-250-clone fraction was recorded for tumors than for blood (p = 0.039).

Using a constant-region primer together with ProtoScript II reverse transcriptase, TCR beta cDNA was made from about 500 ng of total RNA. Three nested multiplex PCR rounds, a slightly modified ARM-PCR method, built the TCR beta libraries. The opening two PCR rounds, ten to eleven cycles each, paired TRBV1-TRBV30 forward primers with a C-beta reverse primer. One entry per CDR3 protein, called by TCRdb with MiXCR from the multiplex PCR reads. Of about 66,000 distinct CDR3 sequences in the sample, about 65% were seen once. RNA and DNA were co-extracted from approximately 20-30 mg of unsorted bulk tissue. Every tumor specimen contained over 85% viable tumor cells.

Sequencing was performed on liver tumor tissue from sampling region 4. Documented subset: tumor region T4, right-lateral pole. The rearrangement links TRBV30 to TRBJ2-1; D unclear. The clonotype was recovered from a middle-aged man with primary liver carcinoma and hepatitis B virus infection. This CDR3 reads CAWTYRTINEEQFF. The CDR3 DNA follows: TGTGCCTGGACCTACCGGACCATCAATGAGGAGCAGTTCTTC.